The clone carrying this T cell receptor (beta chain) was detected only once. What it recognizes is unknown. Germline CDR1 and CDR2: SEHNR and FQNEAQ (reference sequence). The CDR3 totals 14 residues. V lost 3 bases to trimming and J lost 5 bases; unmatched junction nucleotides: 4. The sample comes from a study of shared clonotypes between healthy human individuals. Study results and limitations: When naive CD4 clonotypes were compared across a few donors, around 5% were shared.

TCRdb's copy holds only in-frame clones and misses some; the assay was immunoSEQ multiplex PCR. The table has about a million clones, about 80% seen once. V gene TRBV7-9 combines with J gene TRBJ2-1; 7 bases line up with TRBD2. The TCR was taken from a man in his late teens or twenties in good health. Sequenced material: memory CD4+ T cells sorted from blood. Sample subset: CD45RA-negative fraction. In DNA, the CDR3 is TGTGCCAGCAGCTTGGCGGGAGTTAACAATGAGCAGTTCTTC. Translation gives CASSLAGVNNEQFF.